One sample yielded the 20 T cell receptor beta chains listed below, sequenced in a study of blood T cells in healthy people across ages. Together with a sample-barcoded 5' primer, a J-beta primer mix was included in a second PCR lasting about 6 to 11 cycles. TCRdb re-analysed the 5' RACE reads in MiXCR, keeping a single row per CDR3 protein. The repertoire holds 800,000 to 900,000 distinct CDR3 sequences, with approximately 65% as singletons. Material: blood. Receptors were obtained from a man aged 25 to 45 in good health.

In this sample, this clonotype turned up a few times. The rearrangement uses TRBV7-2 and TRBJ2-3, with 7 bases matching TRBD2. Germline V gene lookup returns CDR1 SGHTA and CDR2 FQGNSA. V was pared by 1 base and J by 2 bases, with 3 bases of the junction left unmatched. This CDR3 is 15 amino acids long. The CDR3 spells CASSLVSGTTDTQYF. In DNA form, the CDR3 reads TGTGCCAGCAGCTTAGTCAGCGGGACCACAGATACGCAGTATTTT.

This chain links TRBV12-3 or TRBV12-4 with TRBJ2-6, with D unclear. The CDR3 runs to 16 residues. Trimming shortened V by 3 bases and J by 2 bases, and 11 bases separated the two germline ends. CDR3 in amino acids: CASSLVGPAGANVLTF. The DNA of the CDR3 is TGTGCCAGCAGTTTGGTAGGGCCTGCTGGGGCCAACGTCCTGACTTTC.

This clonotype has more than one count but fewer than ten. V and J are TRBV7-2 and TRBJ2-7; D call uncertain. The germline V and J ends were trimmed by 1 base and 0 bases, with 7 bases remaining between them. CDR1 is SGHTA, CDR2 FQGNSA, per germline. There are 14 residues in the CDR3. Here the CDR3 DNA reads TGTGCCAGCAGCTTAGGCAGCAACTCCTACGAGCAGTACTTC. Amino acids: CASSLGSNSYEQYF.

This rearrangement joins TRBV6-6 to TRBJ2-3, with TRBD2 as a possible D gene (5 bases). Trimming removed 4 bases from V and 2 bases from J, with 13 bases in between. CDR1 MNHNY and CDR2 SVGAGI come from the germline V gene (reference sequence). CDR3 length: 15 residues. CDR3 in amino acids: CASSFPAASTDTQYF. In DNA, the CDR3 is TGTGCCAGCAGTTTCCCAGCGGCCTCCACAGATACGCAGTATTTT.

V and J are TRBV6-6 and TRBJ2-4, with D uncertain. The end of the DNA fits TRBJ2-7 better, so the J call may be wrong. This CDR3 comprises 16 residues. Germline V gene sequence: CDR1 MNHNY, CDR2 SVGAGI (reference sequence). This chain's CDR3 is CASSYSVTDHSYEQYF. The CDR3 nucleotides read TGTGCCAGCAGTTACTCGGTAACAGACCATTCCTACGAGCAGTACTTC.

The chain is built from TRBV6-6 and TRBJ1-2; possible D gene TRBD1, 6 bases. The CDR3 sequence is 13 residues long. CDR1 is MNHNY and CDR2 is SVGAGI in the germline V gene (reference sequence). Trimming took 8 bases from V and 1 from J, leaving 11 bases between them. Here the CDR3 DNA reads TGTGCCAGCCTTACAGGGAGTAACTATGGCTACACCTTC. Translating it yields CASLTGSNYGYTF.

This clonotype was found a few times. The V and J genes are TRBV28 and TRBJ2-4, with 11 bases matching TRBD2. The V and J ends lost 4 bases and 2 bases, in that order; junction bases with no gene match: 4. Germline V gene lookup returns CDR1 MDHEN and CDR2 SYDVKM. This CDR3 comprises 16 residues. The CDR3: CASSSRLAGPKNIQYF. The CDR3 region has the DNA TGTGCCAGCAGTTCCCGACTAGCGGGGCCCAAAAACATTCAGTACTTC.

This chain links TRBV5-5 with TRBJ1-2; 7 bases are a match to TRBD1. With V trimmed by 3 bases and J by 6 bases, 14 bases remained unmatched. Germline V lookup: CDR1 SGHKS, CDR2 YYEKEE (reference sequence). CDR3 length: 16 residues. Written as DNA, the CDR3 is TGTGCCAGCAGCTCCCAGAACTCTCCCAGGGGGGATGGCTACACCTTC. This encodes CASSSQNSPRGDGYTF.

CDR3: CASRSLAGNEQFF. The CDR3, as DNA: TGTGCCAGCAGGAGTCTAGCTGGGAATGAGCAGTTCTTC. This sequence joins TRBV13 and TRBJ2-1; possibly TRBD2 for D (5 bases). Germline CDR1 is PRHDT and CDR2 is FYEKMQ (reference sequence). This CDR3 has 13 residues. V was shortened by 6 bases and J by 7 bases, with 13 bases between the two germline ends.

This sequence joins TRBV12-3 or TRBV12-4 and TRBJ2-5; weak D call: TRBD1 (6 bases). The J call may be in error: the DNA end matches TRBJ2-7 better. This CDR3 region has 13 residues. The CDR3 is CASSLRQENEQYF. The CDR3 DNA follows: TGTGCCAGCAGTTTAAGACAGGAGAACGAGCAGTACTTC.

This clonotype was seen more than once but under ten times. The J gene is TRBJ1-5, the V gene TRBV5-1; D not certain. The CDR3 runs to 15 residues. Per germline, CDR1 SGHRS and CDR2 YFSETQ. Trimming took 0 bases from V and 6 from J, leaving 13 bases between them. CDR3 coding DNA: TGCGCCAGCAGCTTGGCCGGAAGCCAGAGTCAGCCCCAGCATTTT. It is translated as CASSLAGSQSQPQHF.

Only one count was recorded for this clonotype. The chain is built from TRBV7-9 and TRBJ2-2; 7 bases fit TRBD1. Germline V gives CDR1 SEHNR, CDR2 FQNEAQ (reference sequence). The CDR3 is 17 residues long. V gave up 5 bases and J gave up 1 base; unmatched junction bases: 10. The CDR3: CASSRPNRDRNTGELFF. As DNA, the CDR3 is TGTGCCAGCAGCCGCCCGAACCGGGACAGGAACACCGGGGAGCTGTTTTTT.

This chain links TRBV30 with TRBJ2-7; TRBD1 agrees at 7 bases. The ends lost 6 bases at V and 4 bases at J; junction bases unmatched: 18. The CDR3 sequence is 16 residues long. Germline values: CDR1 GTSNPN, CDR2 SVGIG (reference sequence). The CDR3 coding sequence is TGTGCCTGCGGACGGGACAGTTCATACCCCTCTTACGAGCAGTACTTC. Its protein product is CACGRDSSYPSYEQYF. Supplemented by reference TRBV30 and TRBJ2-7, the full variable domain reads SQTIHQWPATLVQPVGSPLSLECTVEGTSNPNLYWYRQAAGRGLQLLFYSVGIGQISSEVPQNLSASRPQDRQFILSSKKLLLSDSGFYLCACGRDSSYPSYEQYFGPGTRLTVT.

This clonotype was detected once. V usage is TRBV7-9 and J usage is TRBJ2-7; 8 nucleotides align to TRBD1. This CDR3 region has 17 residues. Trimming cost V 4 bases and J 4 bases; bases outside gene matches: 15. Germline loops: CDR1 SEHNR, CDR2 FQNEAQ (reference sequence). The CDR3 bases are TGTGCCAGCAGCTCAGGCCAGGGGGCCCTCGATGAGTACGAGCAGTACTTC. The encoded protein is CASSSGQGALDEYEQYF. Combining the CDR3 with reference TRBV7-9 and TRBJ2-7 gives the whole variable domain DTGVSQNPRHKITKRGQNVTFRCDPISEHNRLYWYRQTLGQGPEFLTYFQNEAQLEKSRLLSDRFSAERPKGSFSTLEIQRTEQGDSAMYLCASSSGQGALDEYEQYFGPGTRLTVT.

The J gene is TRBJ1-1, the V gene TRBV7-2; a weak D match, TRBD1 (6 bases). V lost 4 bases and J lost 0, with 15 bases in between. The CDR3 runs 16 residues. In germline, CDR1 is SGHTA, CDR2 FQGNSA. CDR3 region: CASSYQPGQLNTEAFF. Written as DNA, the CDR3 is TGTGCCAGCAGCTATCAACCGGGACAATTGAACACTGAAGCTTTCTTT.

The chain combines TRBV6-6 with TRBJ2-3; TRBD1 agrees at 7 bases. The CDR3 contains 16 residues. Trimming at V came to 6 bases and at J to 5 bases, leaving 14 bases not matched to a gene. CDR1 MNHNY and CDR2 SVGAGI come from the germline V gene (reference sequence). The CDR3 protein is CASRDPGQKKRDTQYF. As DNA, the CDR3 is TGTGCCAGCAGAGACCCGGGACAGAAGAAACGAGATACGCAGTATTTT.

V is TRBV29-1 and J is TRBJ2-1, with D perhaps being TRBD1 or TRBD2 (6 bases each). V lost 2 bases and J lost 5, with 16 bases in between. The germline V gene encodes CDR1 SQVTM and CDR2 ANQGSEA. The CDR3 is 15 residues long. CDR3 residues: CSVERGVRPDNEQFF. CDR3 DNA: TGCAGCGTTGAAAGGGGGGTTAGGCCCGACAATGAGCAGTTCTTC.

This clonotype was picked up a small number of times. The chain links TRBV4-2 to TRBJ2-7, with D possibly matching TRBD2 (6 bases). The V gene's germline CDR1 is LGHNA and CDR2 YNFKEQ. This CDR3 spans 15 amino acids. Trimming shortened V by 1 base and J by 0 bases, and 10 bases separated the two germline ends. CDR3 in DNA: TGTGCCAGCAGCCAAGGGCGGGGTGGCTCCTACGAGCAGTACTTC. Translation gives CASSQGRGGSYEQYF.

The J gene is TRBJ2-2, the V gene TRBV4-3; D might be TRBD1 (6 bases). The V end was cut by 0 bases, the J end by 4 bases, with 15 bases between. Germline CDR1 reads LGHNA; CDR2 reads YSLEER. This CDR3 region has 17 residues. CDR3 loop: CASSQDLTGLSTGELFF. CDR3 bases: TGCGCCAGCAGCCAAGATCTTACAGGGCTTTCCACCGGGGAGCTGTTTTTT.

This chain uses TRBV6-2 or TRBV6-3 with TRBJ2-1; 8 bases map to TRBD2. CDR3 length: 11 amino acids. From germline, CDR1 is MNHEY and CDR2 SVGEGT. The CDR3 reads CRTAGAHEQFF. The CDR3 DNA reads as TGTCGAACAGCGGGGGCCCATGAGCAGTTCTTC.